Presented here are 9 T cell receptor beta chains from one specimen sequenced in a study of cytomegalovirus exposure and HLA in healthy donors. The PCR was carried out with 60 Vbeta primers and 13 Jbeta primers. Here immunoSEQ multiplex PCR was the method, and the copy in TCRdb shows in-frame clones only, minus some. The data hold approximately 150,000 clones, with approximately 83% observed a single time. Sequenced: PBMCs. All receptors come from a male donor in good health and CMV-seronegative.

This chain connects TRBV5-4 to TRBJ2-1; D gene ambiguous. The V end was cut by 4 bases, the J end by 6 bases, with 11 bases between. Germline-derived CDR1 and CDR2 are SGHNT and YYREEE (reference sequence). The CDR3 sequence is 13 residues long. The CDR3, as DNA: TGTGCCAGCAGCGCTATCCTGATCAATGAGCAGTTCTTC. Translation gives CASSAILINEQFF.

The genes are TRBV15 and TRBJ1-4; 8 bases agree with TRBD1. The germline CDR1 and CDR2 sequences are LNHNV and YYDKDF (reference sequence). V was clipped by 5 bases and J by 8 bases; unmatched bases: 13. This CDR3 comprises 16 residues. The CDR3 coding sequence is TGTGCCACCAGCCTAGGAAACAGGGGGATCCGCGAAAAACTGTTTTTT. Protein sequence: CATSLGNRGIREKLFF. The variable domain in full, completed from reference TRBV15 and TRBJ1-4, reads DAMVIQNPRYQVTQFGKPVTLSCSQTLNHNVMYWYQQKSSQAPKLLFHYYDKDFNNEADTPDNFQSRRPNTSFCFLDIRSPGLGDTAMYLCATSLGNRGIREKLFFGSGTQLSVL.

The chain links TRBV19 to TRBJ2-1; 13 positions agree with TRBD2. CDR3 length equals 15 residues. Per germline, CDR1 LNHDA and CDR2 SQIVND (reference sequence). J lost 7 bases, V lost 4 bases, and 4 bases had no gene match. CDR3 in DNA: TGTGCCAGTAGTACACTAGCGGGAGGGCGAAATGAGCAGTTCTTC. It codes for CASSTLAGGRNEQFF.

This sequence joins TRBV7-9 and TRBJ2-3; a possible D gene is TRBD2 (5 bases). Germline V gene lookup returns CDR1 SEHNR and CDR2 FQNEAQ (reference sequence). This CDR3 has 13 residues. V was cut by 6 bases and J by 5 bases, with 12 bases left in between. DNA for the CDR3: TGTGCCAGCAGTGAAAGAGGGAGAGATACGCAGTATTTT. Amino acid sequence: CASSERGRDTQYF.

This sequence joins TRBV20-1 and TRBJ2-1; D possibly corresponds to TRBD1 (5 bases). V was cut by 4 bases and J by 7 bases, with 8 bases left in between. The CDR3 has 11 amino acids. Per germline, CDR1 DFQATT and CDR2 SNEGSKA (reference sequence). The CDR3 sequence is CSATGKNEQFF. CDR3 in DNA: TGCAGTGCTACAGGGAAGAATGAGCAGTTCTTC.

V usage is TRBV5-1 and J usage is TRBJ2-3; 8 nucleotides align to TRBD2. Trimming cost V 4 bases and J 3 bases; bases outside gene matches: 7. The CDR3 is made up of 15 amino acids. The germline CDR1 and CDR2 sequences are SGHRS and YFSETQ. The CDR3 sequence is CASSHQRERTDTQYF. DNA of the CDR3: TGCGCCAGCAGCCATCAGCGGGAGAGGACAGATACGCAGTATTTT.

The sample holds a few counts of this clone. For the CDR3, the DNA is TGTGCCAGCAGCTTGGACAGAAACACCGGGGAGCTGTTTTTT. Amino acids: CASSLDRNTGELFF. The chain is built from TRBV5-6 and TRBJ2-2, with D unresolved. Per the germline V gene, CDR1 is SGHDT and CDR2 is YYEEEE. Trimming took 0 bases from V and 2 from J, leaving 5 bases between them. The CDR3 contains 14 residues.

The gene calls are TRBV28 and TRBJ2-2, with 7 positions matching TRBD2. V was pared by 2 bases and J by 8 bases, with 5 bases of the junction left unmatched. The CDR3 length is 14 residues. Germline assignment: CDR1 MDHEN and CDR2 SYDVKM. The CDR3 sequence is CASSLLRLAGELFF. CDR3 sequence (DNA): TGTGCCAGCAGTTTACTGAGACTAGCTGGGGAGCTGTTTTTT.

This clone showed up just a few times. V and J are TRBV27 and TRBJ2-7; 8 positions match TRBD1. The CDR3 runs to 15 residues. The trim removed 4 bases at V and 0 bases at J, leaving 5 bases unmatched. Germline CDR1 and CDR2: MNHEY and SMNVEV (reference sequence). The CDR3 DNA follows: TGTGCCAGCAGTTATACCGGGACAGGCTCCTACGAGCAGTACTTC. It translates to CASSYTGTGSYEQYF.